In this sample, the clone carrying this T cell receptor (beta chain) turned up a few times. Its antigen is still unknown. This sample was taken from a study of T cell repertoires in cytomegalovirus infection. Study-wide context: Recently identified HLA-C-restricted CMV epitopes were among the peptides used. CMV infection plus the matching HLA type was flagged by public TCR beta signatures. Study-wide results and limits: The ex vivo response was dominated by HLA-C-restricted CMV-specific TCR beta clonotypes. The study identified carriers of CMV plus the relevant HLA from cumulative public TCR beta family frequency.

The CDR3 contains 14 residues. Trimming took 8 bases from V and 1 from J; bases not matched to a gene: 5. Germline loops: CDR1 MNHNY, CDR2 SVGAGI (reference sequence). TCRdb fed the reads into MiXCR, producing one record per CDR3 protein. The profile shows 750,000 to 950,000 distinct CDR3 sequences, just under 30% of them singletons. The chain is built from TRBV6-6 and TRBJ2-4, with 7 positions matching TRBD2. This receptor was obtained from a human donor in good health (CMV status not recorded). Some clones in this sample may be carry-over from other donors' samples. The specimen comprised cultured CD8+ T cells from PBMCs, sampled from culture after CMV antigen stimulation. This CDR3 reads CASSGREAKNIQYF. For the CDR3, the DNA is TGTGCCAGCTCAGGGAGGGAGGCCAAAAACATTCAGTACTTC.